Listed below are T cell receptor beta chains from one sample, sequenced in a study of neurological immune-mediated disorders. TCRdb ran MiXCR on the 5' RACE reads and lists one entry per CDR3 protein. Among about 59,000 distinct CDR3 sequences, 24% were seen once, and the ten largest hold about 5%. The specimen sequenced was PBMCs. These TCRs come from a man in his fifties or sixties with HTLV-1-associated myelopathy (HAM/TSP). Both conserved end residues are part of each CDR3. The order of the fields is D gene, V gene, J gene, clone size, CDR3 protein, CDR3 DNA. D genes are given only for firm matches. Clone size is not always given. Where it is, it says once, few, many or a class for expanded clones.

D: NA; V: TRBV28; J: TRBJ2-7; size: medium-sized; CDR3: CASSGSSAYEQYF; DNA: TGTGCCAGCAGCGGCTCCTCGGCCTACGAGCAGTACTTC
D: NA; V: TRBV27; J: TRBJ2-7; size: few; CDR3: CASSLVARTYEQYF; DNA: TGTGCCAGCAGTTTAGTTGCCCGGACCTACGAGCAGTACTTC
D: TRBD1; V: TRBV4-1; J: TRBJ1-1; size: many; CDR3: CASSQHKNADRGAFF; DNA: TGCGCCAGCAGCCAACATAAAAACGCTGACAGGGGAGCTTTCTTT
D: NA; V: TRBV20-1; J: TRBJ1-5; size: NA; CDR3: CSAHEVGRLNQPQHF; DNA: TGCAGTGCCCATGAAGTCGGACGGCTGAATCAGCCCCAGCATTTT
D: NA; V: TRBV20-1; J: TRBJ2-3; size: many; CDR3: CSARSMDSTDTQYF; DNA: TGCAGTGCTAGATCTATGGACTCTACAGATACGCAGTATTTT
D: NA; V: TRBV3-1; J: TRBJ1-1; size: many; CDR3: CASSRGNTEAFF; DNA: TGTGCCAGCAGCAGGGGGAACACTGAAGCTTTCTTT
D: TRBD1; V: TRBV20-1; J: TRBJ1-6; size: many; CDR3: CSAMTGTRGEPLHF; DNA: TGCAGTGCCATGACAGGGACCAGAGGAGAACCCCTCCACTTT
D: NA; V: TRBV6-1; J: TRBJ2-2; size: NA; CDR3: CASSSIWSYTGELFF; DNA: TGTGCCAGCAGTTCCATTTGGTCCTACACCGGGGAGCTGTTTTTT
D: NA; V: TRBV5-5; J: TRBJ2-5; size: many; CDR3: CASSFGEETQYF; DNA: TGTGCCAGCAGCTTTGGGGAAGAGACCCAGTACTTC
D: TRBD2; V: TRBV4-1; J: TRBJ2-3; size: many; CDR3: CASSQRSTSGRGGRTDTQYF; DNA: TGCGCCAGCAGCCAACGAAGTACTAGCGGGAGGGGTGGTCGCACAGATACGCAGTATTTT
D: TRBD1; V: TRBV12-3/TRBV12-4; J: TRBJ2-7; size: many; CDR3: CASGSVGTGNGEQYF; DNA: TGTGCCAGCGGTTCCGTCGGGACAGGGAATGGCGAGCAGTACTTC
D: TRBD2; V: TRBV4-2; J: TRBJ2-5; size: many; CDR3: CASSQGTSGRETQYF; DNA: TGTGCCAGCAGCCAAGGGACTAGCGGGAGAGAGACCCAGTACTTC
D: TRBD2; V: TRBV5-1; J: TRBJ2-1; size: many; CDR3: CASSPSGRIDNEQFF; DNA: TGCGCCAGCAGTCCTAGCGGGAGAATCGACAATGAGCAGTTCTTC
D: TRBD1; V: TRBV29-1; J: TRBJ1-1; size: many; CDR3: CSVRDRKYTEAFF; DNA: TGCAGCGTCCGGGACAGAAAGTACACTGAAGCTTTCTTT
D: TRBD2; V: TRBV4-1; J: TRBJ2-7; size: many; CDR3: CASSPRLARDEQYF; DNA: TGCGCCAGCAGCCCCCGACTAGCGAGGGACGAGCAGTACTTC
D: TRBD2; V: TRBV13; J: TRBJ2-3; size: many; CDR3: CASSLRTSEVGDTQYF; DNA: TGTGCCAGCAGCCTCAGGACTAGCGAGGTTGGAGATACGCAGTATTTT
D: NA; V: TRBV18; J: TRBJ1-1; size: NA; CDR3: CASSPNSYTEAFF; DNA: TGTGCCAGCTCACCGAACAGCTACACTGAAGCTTTCTTT
D: TRBD2; V: TRBV10-3; J: TRBJ2-7; size: many; CDR3: CAISVGLAGGYEQYF; DNA: TGTGCCATCAGTGTGGGGCTAGCGGGAGGCTACGAGCAGTACTTC
D: NA; V: TRBV5-6; J: TRBJ2-6; size: NA; CDR3: CASSLGRNSGANVLTF; DNA: TGTGCCAGTAGTTTGGGACGTAACTCTGGGGCCAACGTCCTGACTTTC
D: NA; V: TRBV29-1; J: TRBJ2-3; size: NA; CDR3: CSVAGGRRGTDTQYF; DNA: TGCAGCGTTGCAGGGGGAAGGAGGGGGACAGATACGCAGTATTTT
D: TRBD1; V: TRBV28; J: TRBJ2-7; size: many; CDR3: CASSSHRGQYF; DNA: TGTGCCAGCAGTAGCCACAGGGGGCAGTACTTC
D: NA; V: TRBV7-9; J: TRBJ2-3; size: many; CDR3: CASTVWGTDTQYF; DNA: TGTGCCAGCACCGTTTGGGGCACAGATACGCAGTATTTT
D: NA; V: TRBV5-6; J: TRBJ2-2; size: many; CDR3: CASSLIWGTTGELFF; DNA: TGTGCCAGCAGCTTGATCTGGGGAACCACCGGGGAGCTGTTTTTT
D: NA; V: TRBV5-1; J: TRBJ2-5; size: many; CDR3: CASSSGTLKETQYF; DNA: TGCGCCAGCAGTTCCGGGACACTTAAAGAGACCCAGTACTTC
D: NA; V: TRBV5-1; J: TRBJ1-2; size: many; CDR3: CASSPGPPYGYTF; DNA: TGCGCCAGCAGCCCCGGGCCACCCTATGGCTACACCTTC
D: NA; V: TRBV6-5; J: TRBJ2-7; size: many; CDR3: CASSYTRDPSYEQYF; DNA: TGTGCCAGCAGTTACACCAGGGACCCCTCCTACGAGCAGTACTTC
D: NA; V: TRBV7-9; J: TRBJ2-5; size: many; CDR3: CASSPIQGTKQETQYF; DNA: TGTGCCAGCAGCCCCATTCAGGGGACTAAACAAGAGACCCAGTACTTC
D: NA; V: TRBV20-1; J: TRBJ1-2; size: many; CDR3: CSASLASNYGYTF; DNA: TGCAGTGCTTCTCTAGCGTCCAACTATGGCTACACCTTC
D: TRBD1; V: TRBV7-8; J: TRBJ2-2; size: many; CDR3: CASSLGTVNTGELFF; DNA: TGTGCCAGCAGCTTGGGGACAGTCAACACCGGGGAGCTGTTTTTT
D: NA; V: TRBV20-1; J: TRBJ2-5; size: many; CDR3: CSAWPSQETQYF; DNA: TGCAGTGCTTGGCCATCTCAAGAGACCCAGTACTTC
D: NA; V: TRBV6-5; J: TRBJ2-1; size: many; CDR3: CASSRLGENEQFF; DNA: TGTGCCAGCAGTCGGTTGGGGGAAAATGAGCAGTTCTTC
D: TRBD2; V: TRBV29-1; J: TRBJ2-3; size: many; CDR3: CSANPASGNTDTQYF; DNA: TGCAGCGCCAACCCCGCTAGCGGGAACACAGATACGCAGTATTTT
D: NA; V: TRBV28; J: TRBJ2-2; size: many; CDR3: CASSRSAATGELFF; DNA: TGTGCCAGCAGTCGCTCGGCGGCGACCGGGGAGCTGTTTTTT
D: NA; V: TRBV5-6; J: TRBJ2-2; size: few; CDR3: CASSFANTGELFF; DNA: TGTGCCAGCAGCTTCGCGAACACCGGGGAGCTGTTTTTT
D: TRBD1; V: TRBV24-1; J: TRBJ2-1; size: NA; CDR3: CATRDRVYNEQFF; DNA: TGTGCCACCCGGGACAGGGTCTATAATGAGCAGTTCTTC
D: TRBD2; V: TRBV20-1; J: TRBJ2-1; size: many; CDR3: CSAQATSGSHLEQFF; DNA: TGCAGTGCCCAAGCAACTAGCGGGAGTCACCTTGAGCAGTTCTTC
D: NA; V: TRBV6-5; J: TRBJ1-1; size: NA; CDR3: CASSYSREGNTEAFF; DNA: TGTGCCAGCAGTTACTCCCGGGAGGGGAACACTGAAGCTTTCTTT
D: TRBD1; V: TRBV4-2; J: TRBJ1-4; size: many; CDR3: CASSHGQGAGNEKLFF; DNA: TGTGCCAGCAGCCACGGACAGGGGGCCGGCAATGAAAAACTGTTTTTT
D: TRBD2; V: TRBV12-3/TRBV12-4; J: TRBJ2-5; size: many; CDR3: CASSLGLARETQYF; DNA: TGTGCCAGCAGTCTTGGACTAGCGAGGGAGACCCAGTACTTC
D: NA; V: TRBV28; J: TRBJ2-3; size: NA; CDR3: CASSSLPRVEYPDTQYF; DNA: TGTGCCAGCAGTTCGCTCCCCCGGGTCGAATACCCAGATACGCAGTATTTT
D: NA; V: TRBV7-9; J: TRBJ1-5; size: many; CDR3: CASSGQNQPQHF; DNA: TGTGCCAGCAGCGGACAGAATCAGCCCCAGCATTTT
D: NA; V: TRBV27; J: TRBJ1-2; size: many; CDR3: CASSLDKNYGYTF; DNA: TGTGCCAGCAGTCTGGACAAAAACTATGGCTACACCTTC
D: NA; V: TRBV9; J: TRBJ1-2; size: many; CDR3: CASSPQREGSGYTF; DNA: TGTGCCAGCAGCCCTCAGAGGGAGGGGAGTGGCTACACCTTC
D: TRBD1; V: TRBV7-2; J: TRBJ1-2; size: few; CDR3: CASSSGTAYGYTF; DNA: TGTGCCAGCAGCTCCGGGACAGCATATGGCTACACCTTC
D: NA; V: TRBV3-1; J: TRBJ2-1; size: many; CDR3: CASSQSQVTYNEQFF; DNA: TGTGCCAGCAGCCAATCACAGGTAACCTACAATGAGCAGTTCTTC
D: NA; V: TRBV18; J: TRBJ1-1; size: once; CDR3: CASSFGVENTEAFF; DNA: TGTGCCAGCTCATTCGGAGTGGAGAACACTGAAGCTTTCTTT
D: NA; V: TRBV28; J: TRBJ1-1; size: NA; CDR3: CASSPGTPLNTEAFF; DNA: TGTGCCAGCAGTCCCGGGACACCCTTGAACACTGAAGCTTTCTTT